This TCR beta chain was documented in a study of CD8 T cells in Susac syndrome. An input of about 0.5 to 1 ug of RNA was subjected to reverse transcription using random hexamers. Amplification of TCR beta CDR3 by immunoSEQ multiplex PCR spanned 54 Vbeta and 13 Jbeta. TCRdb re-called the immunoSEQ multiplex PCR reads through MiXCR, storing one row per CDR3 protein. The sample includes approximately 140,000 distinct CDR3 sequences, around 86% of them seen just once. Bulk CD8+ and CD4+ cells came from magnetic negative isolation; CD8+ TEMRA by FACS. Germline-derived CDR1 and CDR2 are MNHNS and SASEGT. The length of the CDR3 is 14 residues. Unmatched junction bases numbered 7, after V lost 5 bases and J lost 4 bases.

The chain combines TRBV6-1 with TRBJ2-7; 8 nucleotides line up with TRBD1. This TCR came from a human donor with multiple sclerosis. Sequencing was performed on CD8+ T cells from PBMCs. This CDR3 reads CASSKQGGPYEQYF. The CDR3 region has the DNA TGTGCCAGCAGTAAACAGGGGGGACCATACGAGCAGTACTTC.